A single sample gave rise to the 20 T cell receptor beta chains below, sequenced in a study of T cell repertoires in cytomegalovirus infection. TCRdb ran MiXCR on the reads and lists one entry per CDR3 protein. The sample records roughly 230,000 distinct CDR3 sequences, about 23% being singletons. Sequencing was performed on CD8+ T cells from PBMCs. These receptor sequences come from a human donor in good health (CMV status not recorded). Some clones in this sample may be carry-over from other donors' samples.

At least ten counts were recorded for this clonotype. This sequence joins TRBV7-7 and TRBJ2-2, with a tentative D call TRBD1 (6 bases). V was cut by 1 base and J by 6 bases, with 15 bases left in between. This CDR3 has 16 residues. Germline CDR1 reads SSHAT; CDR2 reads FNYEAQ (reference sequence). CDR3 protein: CASSLGGGLAAGELFF. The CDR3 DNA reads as TGTGCCAGCAGCTTAGGTGGGGGCCTTGCGGCCGGGGAGCTGTTTTTT.

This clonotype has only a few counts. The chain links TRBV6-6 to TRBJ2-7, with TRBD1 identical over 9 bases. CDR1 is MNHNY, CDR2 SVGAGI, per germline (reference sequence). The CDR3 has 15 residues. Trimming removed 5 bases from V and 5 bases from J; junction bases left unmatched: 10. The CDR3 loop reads CASSHKQGALDEQYF. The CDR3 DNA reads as TGTGCCAGCAGTCATAAACAGGGGGCGCTCGACGAGCAGTACTTC.

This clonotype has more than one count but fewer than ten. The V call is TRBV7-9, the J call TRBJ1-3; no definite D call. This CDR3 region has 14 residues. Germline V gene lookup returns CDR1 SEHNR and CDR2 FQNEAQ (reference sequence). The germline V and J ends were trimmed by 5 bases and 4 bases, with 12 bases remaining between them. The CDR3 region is CASSPASSGNTIYF. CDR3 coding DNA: TGTGCCAGCAGCCCTGCGTCCTCCGGAAACACCATATATTTT. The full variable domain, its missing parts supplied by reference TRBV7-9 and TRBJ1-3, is DTGVSQNPRHKITKRGQNVTFRCDPISEHNRLYWYRQTLGQGPEFLTYFQNEAQLEKSRLLSDRFSAERPKGSFSTLEIQRTEQGDSAMYLCASSPASSGNTIYFGEGSWLTVV.

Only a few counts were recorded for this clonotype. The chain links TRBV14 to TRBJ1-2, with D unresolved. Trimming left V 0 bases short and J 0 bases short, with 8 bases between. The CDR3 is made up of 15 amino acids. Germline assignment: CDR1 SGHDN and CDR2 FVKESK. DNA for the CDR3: TGTGCCAGCAGCCAAGACCCCTCCTCTAACTATGGCTACACCTTC. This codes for CASSQDPSSNYGYTF.

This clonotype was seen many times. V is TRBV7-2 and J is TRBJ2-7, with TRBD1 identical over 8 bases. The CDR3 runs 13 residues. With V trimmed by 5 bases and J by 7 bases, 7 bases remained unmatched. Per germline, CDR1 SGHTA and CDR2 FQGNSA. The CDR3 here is CASSIDRGLEQYF. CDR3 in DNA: TGTGCCAGCAGCATTGACAGGGGACTGGAGCAGTACTTC. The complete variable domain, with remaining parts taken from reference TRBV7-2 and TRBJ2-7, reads GAGVSQSPSNKVTEKGKDVELRCDPISGHTALYWYRQSLGQGLEFLIYFQGNSAPDKSGLPSDRFSAERTGGSVSTLTIQRTQQEDSAVYLCASSIDRGLEQYFGPGTRLTVT.

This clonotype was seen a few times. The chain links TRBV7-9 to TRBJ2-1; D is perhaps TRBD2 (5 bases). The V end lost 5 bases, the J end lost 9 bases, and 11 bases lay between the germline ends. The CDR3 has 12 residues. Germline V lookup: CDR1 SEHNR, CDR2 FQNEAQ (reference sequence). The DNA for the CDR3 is TGTGCCAGCAGCGACAAAGGAGGTGAGCAGTTCTTC. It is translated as CASSDKGGEQFF.

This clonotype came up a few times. CDR3 nucleotides: TGTGCCAGCAAACGGGTTCCGACTTCGGGCGAGCAGTACTTC. Protein product: CASKRVPTSGEQYF. V is TRBV28 and J is TRBJ2-7; D gene uncertain. The CDR3 spans 14 residues. Trimming pared 7 bases from V and 6 bases from J, leaving 19 bases between. The germline V gene encodes CDR1 MDHEN and CDR2 SYDVKM.

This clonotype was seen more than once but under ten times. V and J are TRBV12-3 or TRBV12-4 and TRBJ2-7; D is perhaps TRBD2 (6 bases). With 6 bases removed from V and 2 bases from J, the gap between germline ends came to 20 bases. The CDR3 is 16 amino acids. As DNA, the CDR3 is TGTGCCAGCAGCTCCGAGGAGGGCATGGGAACCTACGAGCAGTACTTC. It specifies CASSSEEGMGTYEQYF.

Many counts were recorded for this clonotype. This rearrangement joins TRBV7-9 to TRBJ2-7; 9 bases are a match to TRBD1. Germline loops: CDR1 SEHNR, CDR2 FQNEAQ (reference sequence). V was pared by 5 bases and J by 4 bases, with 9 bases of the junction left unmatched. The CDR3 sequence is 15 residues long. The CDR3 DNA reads TGTGCCAGCAGCCCTCCGGGACAGGGTACTTACGAGCAGTACTTC. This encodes CASSPPGQGTYEQYF.

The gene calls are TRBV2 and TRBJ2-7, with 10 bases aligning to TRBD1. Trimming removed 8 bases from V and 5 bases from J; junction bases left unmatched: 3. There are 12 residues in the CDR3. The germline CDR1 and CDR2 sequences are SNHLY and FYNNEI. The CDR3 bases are TGTGCCAGCGAAGGGACAGGGGACGAGCAGTACTTC. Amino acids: CASEGTGDEQYF.

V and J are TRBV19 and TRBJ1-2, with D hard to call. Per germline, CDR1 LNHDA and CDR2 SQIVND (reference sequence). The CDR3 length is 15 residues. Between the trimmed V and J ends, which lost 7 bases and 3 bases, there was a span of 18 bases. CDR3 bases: TGTGCCAGTAAGCCACGGGAACAGATCGACTATGGCTACACCTTC. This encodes CASKPREQIDYGYTF.

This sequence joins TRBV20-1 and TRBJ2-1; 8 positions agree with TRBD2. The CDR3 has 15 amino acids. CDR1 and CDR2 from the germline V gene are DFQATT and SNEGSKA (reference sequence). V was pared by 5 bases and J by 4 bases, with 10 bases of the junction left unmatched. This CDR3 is CSALVPGLAYNEQFF. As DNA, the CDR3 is TGCAGTGCTCTTGTCCCCGGACTAGCTTACAATGAGCAGTTCTTC.

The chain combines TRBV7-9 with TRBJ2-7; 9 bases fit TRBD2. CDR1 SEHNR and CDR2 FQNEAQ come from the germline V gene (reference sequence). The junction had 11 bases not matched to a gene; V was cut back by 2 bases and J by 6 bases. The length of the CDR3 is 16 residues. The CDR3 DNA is TGTGCCAGCAGCTTATCGGTCGGGACTAGCTCTAGCGAGCAGTACTTC. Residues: CASSLSVGTSSSEQYF.

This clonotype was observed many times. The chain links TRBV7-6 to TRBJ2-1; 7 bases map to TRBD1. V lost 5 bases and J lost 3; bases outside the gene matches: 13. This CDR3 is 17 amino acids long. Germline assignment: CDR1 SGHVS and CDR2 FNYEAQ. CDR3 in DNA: TGTGCCAGCAGCCGACAGGGAGCAGGCTTGGTCTACAATGAGCAGTTCTTC. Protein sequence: CASSRQGAGLVYNEQFF.

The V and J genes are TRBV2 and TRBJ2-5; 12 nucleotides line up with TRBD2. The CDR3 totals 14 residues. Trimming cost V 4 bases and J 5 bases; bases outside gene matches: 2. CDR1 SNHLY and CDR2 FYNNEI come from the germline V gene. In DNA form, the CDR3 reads TGTGCCAGCAGTGGACTAGCGGGGGTGGAGACCCAGTACTTC. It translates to CASSGLAGVETQYF.

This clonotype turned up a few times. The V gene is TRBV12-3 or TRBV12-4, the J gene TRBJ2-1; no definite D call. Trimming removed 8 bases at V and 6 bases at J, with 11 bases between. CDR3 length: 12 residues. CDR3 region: CASDQSGNEQFF. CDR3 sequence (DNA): TGTGCCAGCGACCAATCCGGCAATGAGCAGTTCTTC.

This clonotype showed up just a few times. CDR3 nucleotide sequence: TGTGCCAGCAGCTTAACCTGGACTAGCGGCAGGCCTGGATACAATGAGCAGTTCTTC. Protein: CASSLTWTSGRPGYNEQFF. J is TRBJ2-1 and V is TRBV11-3; TRBD2 aligns across 10 bases. The CDR3 runs 19 residues. With 2 bases clipped from V and 4 bases from J, the junction kept 14 bases outside the gene matches. Germline CDR1 is SGHNT and CDR2 is YENEEA.

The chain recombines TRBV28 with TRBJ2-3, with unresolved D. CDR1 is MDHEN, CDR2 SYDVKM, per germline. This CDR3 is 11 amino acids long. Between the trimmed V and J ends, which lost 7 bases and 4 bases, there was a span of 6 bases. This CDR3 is CASMGSDTQYF. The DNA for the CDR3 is TGTGCCAGCATGGGTTCAGATACGCAGTATTTT. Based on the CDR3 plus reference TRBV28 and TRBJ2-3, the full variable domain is DVKVTQSSRYLVKRTGEKVFLECVQDMDHENMFWYRQDPGLGLRLIYFSYDVKMKEKGDIPEGYSVSREKKERFSLILESASTNQTSMYLCASMGSDTQYFGPGTRLTVL.

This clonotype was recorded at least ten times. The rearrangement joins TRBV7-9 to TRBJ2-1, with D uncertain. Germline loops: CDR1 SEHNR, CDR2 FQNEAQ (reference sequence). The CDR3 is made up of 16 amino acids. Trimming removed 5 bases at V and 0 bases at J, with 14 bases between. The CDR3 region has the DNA TGTGCCAGCAGCCCCCGACCCACGAGCTCCTACAATGAGCAGTTCTTC. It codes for CASSPRPTSSYNEQFF.

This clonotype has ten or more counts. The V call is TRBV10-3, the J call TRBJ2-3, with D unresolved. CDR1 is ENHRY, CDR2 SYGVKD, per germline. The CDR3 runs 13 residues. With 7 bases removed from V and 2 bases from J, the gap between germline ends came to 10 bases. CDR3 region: CAIKDALTDTQYF. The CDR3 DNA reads TGTGCCATCAAAGACGCCCTCACAGATACGCAGTATTTT.